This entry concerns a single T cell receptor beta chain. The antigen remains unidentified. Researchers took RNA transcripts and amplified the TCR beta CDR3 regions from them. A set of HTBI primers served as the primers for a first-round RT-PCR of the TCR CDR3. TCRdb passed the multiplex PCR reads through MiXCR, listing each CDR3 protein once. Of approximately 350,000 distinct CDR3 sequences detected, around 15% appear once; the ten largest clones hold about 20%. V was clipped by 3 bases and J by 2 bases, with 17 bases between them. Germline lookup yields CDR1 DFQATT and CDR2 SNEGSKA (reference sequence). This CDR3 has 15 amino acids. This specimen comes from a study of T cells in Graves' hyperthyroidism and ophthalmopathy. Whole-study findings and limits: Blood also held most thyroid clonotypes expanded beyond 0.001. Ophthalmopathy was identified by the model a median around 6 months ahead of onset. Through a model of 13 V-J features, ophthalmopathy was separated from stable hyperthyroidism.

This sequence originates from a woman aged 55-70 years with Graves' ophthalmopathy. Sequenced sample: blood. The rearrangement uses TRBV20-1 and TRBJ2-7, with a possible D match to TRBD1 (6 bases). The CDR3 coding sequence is TGCAGTGCTAGGCACCTTAACAGGGAAGCCTACGAGCAGTACTTC. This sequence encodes CSARHLNREAYEQYF.